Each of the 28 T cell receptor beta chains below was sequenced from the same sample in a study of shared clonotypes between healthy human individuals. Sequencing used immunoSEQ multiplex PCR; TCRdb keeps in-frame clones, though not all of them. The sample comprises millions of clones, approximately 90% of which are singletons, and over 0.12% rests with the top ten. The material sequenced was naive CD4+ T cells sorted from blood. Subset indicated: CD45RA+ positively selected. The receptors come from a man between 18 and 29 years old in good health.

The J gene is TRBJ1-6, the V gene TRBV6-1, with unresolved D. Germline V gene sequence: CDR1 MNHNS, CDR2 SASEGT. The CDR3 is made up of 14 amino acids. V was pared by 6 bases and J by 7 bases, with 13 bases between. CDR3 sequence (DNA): TGTGCCAGCAGGAATGGGGATAGCAATTCACCCCTCCACTTT. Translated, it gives CASRNGDSNSPLHF.

CDR3 nucleotide sequence: TGTGCCAGCAGCTTATTGAGCACAGATACGCAGTATTTT. Translated, it gives CASSLLSTDTQYF. The chain links TRBV7-3 to TRBJ2-3; D unclear. The V end lost 2 bases, the J end lost 0 bases, and 3 bases lay between the germline ends. The germline CDR1 and CDR2 sequences are SGHTA and FQGTGA. The CDR3 extends over 13 amino acids.

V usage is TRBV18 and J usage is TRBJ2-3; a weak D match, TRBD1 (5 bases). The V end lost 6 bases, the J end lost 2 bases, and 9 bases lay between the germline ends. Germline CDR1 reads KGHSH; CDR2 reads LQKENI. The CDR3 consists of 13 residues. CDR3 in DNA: TGTGCCAGCTCTCAGGACATCACAGATACGCAGTATTTT. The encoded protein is CASSQDITDTQYF.

The CDR3 nucleotides are TGTGCCAGCAGCCCACGGGGGTCCTATGGCTACACCTTC. It specifies CASSPRGSYGYTF. V usage is TRBV9 and J usage is TRBJ1-2; tentative D call: TRBD1 (5 bases). V lost 4 bases and J 4 bases, leaving 11 bases between the germline ends. This CDR3 has 13 amino acids. Per the germline V gene, CDR1 is SGDLS and CDR2 is YYNGEE. Drawing the rest from reference TRBV9 and TRBJ1-2, the complete variable domain is DSGVTQTPKHLITATGQRVTLRCSPRSGDLSVYWYQQSLDQGLQFLIQYYNGEERAKGNILERFSAQQFPDLHSELNLSSLELGDSALYFCASSPRGSYGYTFGSGTRLTVV.

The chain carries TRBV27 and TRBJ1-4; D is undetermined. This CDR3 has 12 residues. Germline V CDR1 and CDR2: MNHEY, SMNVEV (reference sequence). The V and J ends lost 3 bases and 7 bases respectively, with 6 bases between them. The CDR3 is CASSFMGEKLFF. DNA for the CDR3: TGTGCCAGCAGTTTTATGGGTGAAAAACTGTTTTTT.

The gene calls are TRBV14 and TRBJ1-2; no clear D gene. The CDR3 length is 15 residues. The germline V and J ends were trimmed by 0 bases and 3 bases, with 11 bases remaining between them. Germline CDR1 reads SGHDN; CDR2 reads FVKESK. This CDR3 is CASSQDPDSDYGYTF. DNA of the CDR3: TGTGCCAGCAGCCAAGATCCGGACTCAGACTATGGCTACACCTTC.

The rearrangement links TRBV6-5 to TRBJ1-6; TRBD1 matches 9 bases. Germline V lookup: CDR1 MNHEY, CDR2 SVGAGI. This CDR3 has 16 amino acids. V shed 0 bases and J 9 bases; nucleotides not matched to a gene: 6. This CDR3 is CASSYSTDRGGSPLHF. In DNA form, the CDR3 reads TGTGCCAGCAGTTACTCTACGGACAGGGGTGGTTCACCCCTCCACTTT.

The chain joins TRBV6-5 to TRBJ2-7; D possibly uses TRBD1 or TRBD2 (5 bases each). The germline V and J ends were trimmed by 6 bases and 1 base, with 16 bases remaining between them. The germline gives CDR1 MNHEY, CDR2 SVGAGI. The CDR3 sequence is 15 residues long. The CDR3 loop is CASRASGPASYEQYF. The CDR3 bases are TGTGCCAGCAGGGCCTCGGGACCCGCTTCCTACGAGCAGTACTTC.

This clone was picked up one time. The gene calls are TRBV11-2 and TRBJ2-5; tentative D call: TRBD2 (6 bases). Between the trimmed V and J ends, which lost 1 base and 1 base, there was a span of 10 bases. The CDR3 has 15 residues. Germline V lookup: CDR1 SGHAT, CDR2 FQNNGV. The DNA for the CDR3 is TGTGCCAGCAGCTTAGTGGGGGACTTCCAAGAGACCCAGTACTTC. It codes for CASSLVGDFQETQYF.

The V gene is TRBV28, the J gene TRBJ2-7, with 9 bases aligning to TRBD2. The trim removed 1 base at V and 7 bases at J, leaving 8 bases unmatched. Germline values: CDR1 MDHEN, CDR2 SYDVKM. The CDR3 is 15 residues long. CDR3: CASSLSASGTGEQYF. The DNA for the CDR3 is TGTGCCAGCAGTTTATCGGCTAGCGGGACGGGGGAGCAGTACTTC.

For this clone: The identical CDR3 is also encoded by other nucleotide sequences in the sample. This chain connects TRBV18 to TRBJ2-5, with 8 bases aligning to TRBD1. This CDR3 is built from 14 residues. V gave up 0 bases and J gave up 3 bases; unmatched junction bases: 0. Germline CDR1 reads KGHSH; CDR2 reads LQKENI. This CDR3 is CASSPPTGEETQYF. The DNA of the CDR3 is TGTGCCAGCTCACCACCGACAGGGGAAGAGACCCAGTACTTC.

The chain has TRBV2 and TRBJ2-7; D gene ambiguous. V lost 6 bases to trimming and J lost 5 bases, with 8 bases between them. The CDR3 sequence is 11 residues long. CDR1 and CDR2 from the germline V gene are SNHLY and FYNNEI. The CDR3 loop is CASRGFDEQYF. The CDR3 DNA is TGTGCCAGCAGGGGGTTTGACGAGCAGTACTTC.

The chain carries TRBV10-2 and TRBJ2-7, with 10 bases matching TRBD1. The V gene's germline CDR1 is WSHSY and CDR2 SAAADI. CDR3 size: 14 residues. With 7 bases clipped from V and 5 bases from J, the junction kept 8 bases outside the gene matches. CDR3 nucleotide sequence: TGCGCCAGCAAGATCGGGACAGGGGCCCACGAGCAGTACTTC. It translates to CASKIGTGAHEQYF.

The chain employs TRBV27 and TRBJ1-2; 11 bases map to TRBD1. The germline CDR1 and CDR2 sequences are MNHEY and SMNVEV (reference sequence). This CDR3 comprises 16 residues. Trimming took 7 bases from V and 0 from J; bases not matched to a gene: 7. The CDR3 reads CASTSGQGATNYGYTF. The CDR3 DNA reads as TGTGCCAGCACCTCCGGACAGGGGGCAACTAACTATGGCTACACCTTC.

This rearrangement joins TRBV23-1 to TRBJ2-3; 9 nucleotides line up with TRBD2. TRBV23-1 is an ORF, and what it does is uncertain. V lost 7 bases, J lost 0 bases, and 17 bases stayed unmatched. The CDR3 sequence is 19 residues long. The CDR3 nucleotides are TGCGCCAGCACTCCTCCCCCACTAGGGACTAGCATAAGCACAGATACGCAGTATTTT. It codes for CASTPPPLGTSISTDTQYF.

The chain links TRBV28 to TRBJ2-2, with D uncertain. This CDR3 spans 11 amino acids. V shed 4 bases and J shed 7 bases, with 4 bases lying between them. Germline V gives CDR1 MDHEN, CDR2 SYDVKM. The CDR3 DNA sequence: TGTGCCAGCAGTTCTAGCGGGGAGCTGTTTTTT. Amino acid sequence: CASSSSGELFF.

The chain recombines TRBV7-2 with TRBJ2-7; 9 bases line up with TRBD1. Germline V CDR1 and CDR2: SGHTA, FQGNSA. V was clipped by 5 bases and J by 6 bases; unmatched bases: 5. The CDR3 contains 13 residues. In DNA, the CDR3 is TGTGCCAGCAGCGCCCGACAGGGGGGCGAGCAGTACTTC. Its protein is CASSARQGGEQYF.

The CDR3 sequence: CASSHGGSSYNEQFF. DNA of the CDR3: TGTGCCAGCAGTCACGGGGGGAGCTCCTACAATGAGCAGTTCTTC. This sequence joins TRBV7-6 and TRBJ2-1, with 7 bases aligning to TRBD2. V trimming: 6 bases; J trimming: 0 bases; junction bases outside the gene matches: 5. Germline assignment: CDR1 SGHVS and CDR2 FNYEAQ. The CDR3 covers 15 residues.

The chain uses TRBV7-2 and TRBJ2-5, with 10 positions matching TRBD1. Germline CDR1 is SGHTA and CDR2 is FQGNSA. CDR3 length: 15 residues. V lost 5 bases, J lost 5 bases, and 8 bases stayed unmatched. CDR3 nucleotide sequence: TGTGCCAGCAGCCGCCGGGACAGGGGTGAGGAGACCCAGTACTTC. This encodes CASSRRDRGEETQYF.

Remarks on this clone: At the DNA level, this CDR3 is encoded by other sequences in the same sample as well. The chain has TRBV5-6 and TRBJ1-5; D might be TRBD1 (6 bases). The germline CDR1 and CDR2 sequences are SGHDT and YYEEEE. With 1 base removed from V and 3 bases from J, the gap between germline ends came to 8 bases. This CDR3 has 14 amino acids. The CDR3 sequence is CASSLTGSNQPQHF. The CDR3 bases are TGTGCCAGCAGCTTGACAGGGTCCAATCAGCCCCAGCATTTT.

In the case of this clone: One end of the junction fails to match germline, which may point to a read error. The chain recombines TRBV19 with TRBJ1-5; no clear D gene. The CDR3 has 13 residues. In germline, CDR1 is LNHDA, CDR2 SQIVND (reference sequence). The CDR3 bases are TGTGCCAGTAGTAAGGTGGGCAACCAGCCCCAGCATTTT. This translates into CASSKVGNQPQHF.

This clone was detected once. CDR3 loop: CASSFSGRAGGYTF. In nucleotides, the CDR3 is TGTGCCAGCAGTTTCTCGGGACGGGCGGGTGGCTACACCTTC. The chain combines TRBV27 with TRBJ1-2; D might be TRBD1 (5 bases). The germline V and J ends were trimmed by 3 bases and 7 bases, with 15 bases remaining between them. Germline CDR1 is MNHEY and CDR2 is SMNVEV (reference sequence). The CDR3 spans 14 residues.

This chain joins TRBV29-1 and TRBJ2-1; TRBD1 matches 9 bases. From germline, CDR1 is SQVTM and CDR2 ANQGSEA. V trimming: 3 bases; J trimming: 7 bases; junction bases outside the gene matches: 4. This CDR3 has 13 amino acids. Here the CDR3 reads CSVDGQGLNEQFF. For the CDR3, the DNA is TGCAGCGTTGATGGACAGGGGTTAAATGAGCAGTTCTTC.

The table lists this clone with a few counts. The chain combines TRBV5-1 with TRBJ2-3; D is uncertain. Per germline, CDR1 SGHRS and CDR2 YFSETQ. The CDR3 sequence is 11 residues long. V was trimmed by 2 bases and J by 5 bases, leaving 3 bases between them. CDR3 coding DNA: TGCGCCAGCAGCTTTGTAGATACGCAGTATTTT. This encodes CASSFVDTQYF.

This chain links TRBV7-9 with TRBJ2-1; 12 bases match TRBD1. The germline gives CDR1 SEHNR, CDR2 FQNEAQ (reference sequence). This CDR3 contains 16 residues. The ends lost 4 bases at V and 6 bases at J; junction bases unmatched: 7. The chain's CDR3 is CASSWAPGQGANEQFF. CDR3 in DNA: TGTGCCAGCAGCTGGGCCCCGGGACAGGGGGCCAATGAGCAGTTCTTC.

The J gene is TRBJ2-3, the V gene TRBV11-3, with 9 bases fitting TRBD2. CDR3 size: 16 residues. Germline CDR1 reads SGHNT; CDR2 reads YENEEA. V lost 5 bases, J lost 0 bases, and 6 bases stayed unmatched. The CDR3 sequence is CASSRSGGQSTDTQYF. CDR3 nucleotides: TGTGCCAGCAGCCGGAGCGGGGGGCAAAGCACAGATACGCAGTATTTT.

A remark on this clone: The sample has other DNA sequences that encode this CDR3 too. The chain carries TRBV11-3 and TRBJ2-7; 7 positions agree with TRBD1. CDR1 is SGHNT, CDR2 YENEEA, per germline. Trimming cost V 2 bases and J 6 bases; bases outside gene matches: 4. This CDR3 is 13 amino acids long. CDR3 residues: CASSLNRGGEQYF. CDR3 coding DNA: TGTGCCAGCAGCTTAAACAGGGGTGGCGAGCAGTACTTC.

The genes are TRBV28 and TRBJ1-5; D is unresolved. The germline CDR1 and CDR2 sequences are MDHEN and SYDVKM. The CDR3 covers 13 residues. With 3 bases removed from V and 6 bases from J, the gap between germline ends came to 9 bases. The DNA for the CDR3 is TGTGCCAGCAGTTTGGGCGGGATTCAGCCCCAGCATTTT. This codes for CASSLGGIQPQHF.